The 23 T cell receptor beta chains presented below share a single source sample, sequenced in a study of glioma-infiltrating T cells after dendritic cell vaccination. Repertoires were generated with immunoSEQ multiplex PCR, while TCRdb's copy carries only in-frame clones and drops some. The sample has approximately 85,000 clones, approximately 81% seen once; the top ten hold 7.5% to 8.5%. Time point denoted: after dendritic cell vaccination, including at tumor progression/relapse. This specimen was blood, taken after dendritic cell vaccination. The source is a human donor with glioblastoma.

The chain couples TRBV30 to TRBJ1-1; D call uncertain. Trimming stripped 0 bases from V and 1 base from J, with 6 bases between. CDR1 GTSNPN and CDR2 SVGIG come from the germline V gene (reference sequence). The CDR3 spans 13 residues. CDR3 loop: CAWSVQANTEAFF. Written as DNA, the CDR3 is TGTGCCTGGAGTGTTCAAGCGAACACTGAAGCTTTCTTT.

J is TRBJ2-7 and V is TRBV6-6; 7 nucleotides align to TRBD2. CDR3 length: 14 amino acids. Unmatched junction bases numbered 7, after V lost 5 bases and J lost 3 bases. Germline CDR1 is MNHNY and CDR2 is SVGAGI (reference sequence). The CDR3 region is CASSTGGANYEQYF. CDR3 coding DNA: TGTGCCAGCAGTACGGGGGGAGCGAACTACGAGCAGTACTTC.

CDR3 sequence: CASRRETQYF. The CDR3 bases are TGTGCCAGTCGGCGGGAGACCCAGTACTTC. The V and J genes are TRBV28 and TRBJ2-5; D gene unclear. Looked up from germline, CDR1 is MDHEN and CDR2 is SYDVKM. This CDR3 has 10 amino acids. V was shortened by 9 bases and J by 5 bases, with 7 bases between the two germline ends.

The V call is TRBV4-1, the J call TRBJ2-7; 7 nucleotides align to TRBD2. J gave up 7 bases and V 0 bases, and 12 bases lay outside the gene matches. Germline CDR1 reads MGHRA; CDR2 reads YSYEKL. The CDR3 contains 16 residues. In DNA form, the CDR3 reads TGCGCCAGCAGCCAAGATGGCCTAGCGGCCGGGGGAGAGCAGTACTTC. Translation gives CASSQDGLAAGGEQYF.

V usage is TRBV9 and J usage is TRBJ1-4, with 7 nucleotides matching TRBD1. V shed 4 bases and J 7 bases; nucleotides not matched to a gene: 10. Germline V gene lookup returns CDR1 SGDLS and CDR2 YYNGEE. This CDR3 region has 15 residues. The CDR3 loop reads CASSPRTGSGEKLFF. The DNA for the CDR3 is TGTGCCAGCAGCCCCAGGACAGGATCGGGTGAAAAACTGTTTTTT.

This chain connects TRBV30 to TRBJ2-3; D gene unclear. V lost 1 base, J lost 4 bases, and 12 bases lay in between. Germline assignment: CDR1 GTSNPN and CDR2 SVGIG (reference sequence). The CDR3 length is 14 residues. The CDR3 loop reads CAWSAGVKADTQYF. The CDR3 DNA follows: TGTGCCTGGAGTGCTGGAGTTAAGGCAGATACGCAGTATTTT.

V gene TRBV7-2 combines with J gene TRBJ2-7; no firm D call. The germline V gene encodes CDR1 SGHTA and CDR2 FQGNSA. The CDR3 is made up of 13 amino acids. The V end was cut by 3 bases, the J end by 0 bases, with 6 bases between. For the CDR3, the DNA is TGTGCCAGCAGCTTCTACCTCTCCTACGAGCAGTACTTC. Its protein product is CASSFYLSYEQYF.

Only a few counts were recorded for this clone. The chain is built from TRBV6-5 and TRBJ1-6; a possible D gene is TRBD1 (5 bases). The CDR3 totals 14 residues. V was trimmed by 6 bases and J by 5 bases, leaving 11 bases between them. Germline CDR1 and CDR2: MNHEY and SVGAGI. CDR3 sequence reads: CASSYGADNSPLHF. The CDR3 bases are TGTGCCAGCAGCTATGGGGCCGATAATTCACCCCTCCACTTT.

This clone was counted a few times. The chain has TRBV25-1 and TRBJ1-4, with D possibly matching TRBD1 (6 bases). The CDR3 sequence is 16 residues long. CDR1 is MGHDK, CDR2 SYGVNS, per germline. V dropped 2 bases and J dropped 0 bases, with 10 bases sitting between them. The CDR3 DNA follows: TGTGCCAGCAGTGAACAGGGGATTGCAACTAATGAAAAACTGTTTTTT. Translated, it gives CASSEQGIATNEKLFF.

The table lists this clone with a count of one. The chain is built from TRBV5-4 and TRBJ2-1, with TRBD2 matching 12 bases. Germline assignment: CDR1 SGHNT and CDR2 YYREEE (reference sequence). The CDR3 totals 19 residues. V trimming: 0 bases; J trimming: 3 bases; junction bases outside the gene matches: 10. The CDR3 loop is CASSLDTLRTSGNYNEQFF. The CDR3 bases are TGTGCCAGCAGCTTGGATACTCTCCGGACTAGCGGGAACTACAATGAGCAGTTCTTC.

CDR3 sequence reads: CASSPPGREGSPLHF. In DNA, the CDR3 is TGTGCCAGCTCACCACCGGGCAGGGAAGGGTCACCCCTCCACTTT. The chain combines TRBV18 with TRBJ1-6, with a tentative D call TRBD1 (5 bases). The CDR3 sequence is 15 residues long. Trimming left V 0 bases short and J 10 bases short, with 13 bases between. The germline CDR1 and CDR2 sequences are KGHSH and LQKENI.

This CDR3 reads CASSLVGRGTYNEQFF. For the CDR3, the DNA is TGTGCCAGCAGCTTAGTTGGCAGGGGCACCTACAATGAGCAGTTCTTC. The chain carries TRBV7-8 and TRBJ2-1; maybe TRBD1 (6 bases). V was trimmed by 1 base and J by 2 bases, leaving 12 bases between them. CDR3 length equals 16 residues. The germline V gene encodes CDR1 SGHVS and CDR2 FQNEAQ.

This chain links TRBV21-1 with TRBJ1-2; the table's D gene call, TRBD1, was not cross checked with the DNA. TRBV21-1 is tagged as a pseudogene. The CDR3 is 14 residues long. The DNA of the CDR3 is TGTGCCAGCAGCAAAGAACAGCATTACTATGGCTACACCTTC. Its translation is CASSKEQHYYGYTF.

CDR3 DNA sequence: TGTGCCAGCAGCTTGATAGCGGGGACAACTAATGAAAAACTGTTTTTT. This encodes CASSLIAGTTNEKLFF. This chain links TRBV7-8 with TRBJ1-4; no clear D gene. The V and J ends lost 3 bases and 0 bases respectively, with 11 bases between them. The CDR3 consists of 16 residues. The germline CDR1 and CDR2 sequences are SGHVS and FQNEAQ.

This clone came up a few times. The chain recombines TRBV21-1 with TRBJ2-7; the table's D call, TRBD1, was not checked against the DNA. TRBV21-1 is classified as a pseudogene. The CDR3 consists of 15 residues. The CDR3 DNA is TGTGCCAGCAGCAAAGTTACAGAACTCCTATACGAGCAGTACTTC. Its protein product is CASSKVTELLYEQYF.

The CDR3 reads CASSPRSRGHNTGELFF. As DNA, the CDR3 is TGTGCCAGCTCACCACGCTCCAGGGGCCACAACACCGGGGAGCTGTTTTTT. This chain joins TRBV18 and TRBJ2-2; TRBD1 might be the D (6 bases). Trimming removed 1 base at V and 2 bases at J, with 14 bases between. The length of the CDR3 is 17 residues. Germline V gives CDR1 KGHSH, CDR2 LQKENI.

The table lists this clone with a count of one. The J gene is TRBJ2-5, the V gene TRBV5-3; 8 positions agree with TRBD1. TRBV5-3 is classed as an ORF, of uncertain function. Germline trimming cut 1 base from V and 5 bases from J; bases unmatched to any gene: 10. The CDR3 runs to 16 residues. The CDR3 DNA sequence: TGTGCCAGAAGCTTGTTGCCAGGGGGCGTGAAGGAGACCCAGTACTTC. This encodes CARSLLPGGVKETQYF.

CDR3 region: CAISELGAGQGYEQYF. In DNA, the CDR3 is TGTGCCATCAGTGAGTTGGGGGCGGGACAGGGCTACGAGCAGTACTTC. V gene TRBV10-3 combines with J gene TRBJ2-7; 9 bases align to TRBD1. Germline CDR1 is ENHRY and CDR2 is SYGVKD. This CDR3 comprises 16 residues. The ends lost 1 base at V and 3 bases at J; junction bases unmatched: 7.

The chain carries TRBV27 and TRBJ1-3; 8 bases map to TRBD1. V was clipped by 6 bases and J by 2 bases; unmatched bases: 9. CDR1 and CDR2 (germline): MNHEY, SMNVEV (reference sequence). This CDR3 has 16 residues. Here the CDR3 DNA reads TGTGCCAGCAGCCCCTGGCAGGGGGCCCCTGGAAACACCATATATTTT. Amino acids: CASSPWQGAPGNTIYF.

The J gene is TRBJ2-1, the V gene TRBV30; 8 positions match TRBD2. The V segment lost 8 bases and the J segment 9 bases; nucleotides outside the gene matches: 9. The CDR3 is made up of 12 amino acids. Germline loops: CDR1 GTSNPN, CDR2 SVGIG (reference sequence). The CDR3 here is CATGTRVGEQFF. CDR3 coding DNA: TGTGCCACCGGGACTAGGGTAGGTGAGCAGTTCTTC. Together with reference TRBV30 and TRBJ2-1, the CDR3 gives the full variable domain: SQTIHQWPATLVQPVGSPLSLECTVEGTSNPNLYWYRQAAGRGLQLLFYSVGIGQISSEVPQNLSASRPQDRQFILSSKKLLLSDSGFYLCATGTRVGEQFFGPGTRLTVL.

The chain has TRBV6-5 and TRBJ2-3; possibly TRBD1 for D (5 bases). Germline-derived CDR1 and CDR2 are MNHEY and SVGAGI. This CDR3 is built from 15 residues. V lost 3 bases and J 0 bases, leaving 10 bases between the germline ends. CDR3 sequence (DNA): TGTGCCAGCAGTTATGGGCAGGGTAGCACAGATACGCAGTATTTT. Residues: CASSYGQGSTDTQYF.

The chain combines TRBV15 with TRBJ1-1, with TRBD1 matching over 7 bases. V shed 5 bases and J 1 base; nucleotides not matched to a gene: 4. From germline, CDR1 is LNHNV and CDR2 YYDKDF (reference sequence). The CDR3 consists of 14 residues. The CDR3 spells CATSRRTGNTEAFF. CDR3 nucleotide sequence: TGTGCCACCAGCCGCCGGACAGGGAACACTGAAGCTTTCTTT.

The chain carries TRBV6-5 and TRBJ2-2; the match to TRBD1 covers 7 bases. This CDR3 spans 15 amino acids. CDR1 MNHEY and CDR2 SVGAGI come from the germline V gene. The V and J ends lost 5 bases and 1 base, in that order; junction bases with no gene match: 4. This CDR3 is CASSLRQGNTGELFF. The CDR3 coding sequence is TGTGCCAGCAGTCTAAGACAGGGGAACACCGGGGAGCTGTTTTTT.